This passage covers 5 T cell receptor beta chains from one sample sequenced in a study of beta chain features in type 1 diabetes. The whole isolated RNA underwent reverse transcription, so sequencing captured expressed TCRB transcripts. Some clones are missing from TCRdb's copy, which holds only in-frame ones; the method was immunoSEQ multiplex PCR. The sample lists 450,000 or so clones, 10% to 12% seen once, with approximately 0.05% in the top ten. Sequenced: naive CD4+ T cells from blood. The receptor source for this set is a woman aged 18-35 years in good health.

This clone was seen only a few times. The CDR3 DNA reads as TGTGCCAGCAAAGATAACTATGGCTACACCTTC. Translation: CASKDNYGYTF. J is TRBJ1-2 and V is TRBV27; unclear D gene. The V gene's germline CDR1 is MNHEY and CDR2 SMNVEV (reference sequence). Trimming cost V 7 bases and J 1 base, with 4 bases left between them. The CDR3 runs to 11 residues.

The chain carries TRBV9 and TRBJ2-1, with 14 bases that match TRBD2. CDR3 length: 19 amino acids. The junction had 13 bases not matched to a gene; V was cut back by 4 bases and J by 4 bases. Germline CDR1 and CDR2: SGDLS and YYNGEE. CDR3 nucleotide sequence: TGTGCCAGCAGCAGAACCGATCTGGGACTAGCGGGGGAATACAATGAGCAGTTCTTC. Its translation: CASSRTDLGLAGEYNEQFF.

The chain couples TRBV23-1 to TRBJ2-2; D call uncertain. Being an ORF, TRBV23-1 has a function that is uncertain. The CDR3 length is 16 residues. The ends were cut back, 2 bases at V and 3 bases at J, with 13 bases in the middle. The CDR3 loop reads CASSQAPGRDTGELFF. The CDR3 nucleotides are TGCGCCAGCAGTCAAGCCCCAGGAAGGGACACCGGGGAGCTGTTTTTT.

The genes are TRBV7-2 and TRBJ1-2; TRBD1 is a possible D gene (5 bases). The CDR3 has 13 residues. V was pared by 7 bases and J by 4 bases, with 13 bases between. CDR1 is SGHTA and CDR2 is FQGNSA in the germline V gene. The CDR3 loop is CASTRDRGYGYTF. The DNA of the CDR3 is TGTGCCAGCACCAGGGATCGGGGCTATGGCTACACCTTC.

This clone was seen only a few times. V usage is TRBV6-5 and J usage is TRBJ2-3; no reliable D call. The CDR3 length is 13 residues. V gave up 5 bases and J gave up 0 bases, with 6 bases separating them. CDR1 and CDR2 (germline): MNHEY, SVGAGI. CDR3 bases: TGTGCCAGCAGTGCGTTCAGCACAGATACGCAGTATTTT. Translating gives CASSAFSTDTQYF.